This T cell receptor beta chain stems from a study of monozygotic twins with cystic fibrosis (dated by TCRdb to about 2021). About the investigation overall: Barcoded libraries were prepared from about 3 micrograms of fragmented DNA with around 15 PCR cycles. The study compared TCR beta repertoires within and between 16 monozygotic twin pairs with cystic fibrosis to assess genetic influence on V and J gene usage. The cohort included ten female and six male twin pairs, mostly children and adolescents, aged about 2.0 to 36.4 years with a median of 9.1 years. On the day of blood sampling, twins were ranked among around 1,000 cohort participants for weight-for-height and for FEVPerc (FEV1 disease centile). Data for three of the twin pairs had been reported previously in another context. Overall results and qualifications from the work: In 13 of 16 pairs, V gene usage most closely resembled the co-twin's, and the same held for J usage in 8 of 16 pairs, a pattern suggesting genetic constraints. The cohort was small, and the number of shared CDR3s showed no association with age, concordance or disease severity. Simpson clonality was generally low (median approximately 0.0095), suggesting a naive-dominated repertoire, with higher clonality in the most severely affected patients. Sharing of nucleotide-identical clonotypes was significantly greater within monozygotic CF twin pairs than between unrelated CF individuals (P = 0.000026, Mann-Whitney).

In regard to this clone: The antigen this receptor binds is unknown. No base-level quality is on record; no much larger clone is a single base apart.

The twin pairs came from the European Cystic Fibrosis Twin and Sibling Study Cohort, which recruited patients from 150 or so CF clinics across 14 European countries. Zygosity and CFTR genotype were confirmed in-house, and zygosity was tested by multiplex PCR of nine short tandem repeat loci. Each twin gave a peripheral blood sample, and clinical parameters were documented on that same day of blood sampling. Phenol/chloroform extraction was used to isolate genomic DNA from peripheral blood cells, and the DNA was then kept in TE buffer at 4 degrees C. Unmatched junction bases come to 6, with V trimmed by 5 bases and J by 3 bases. The CDR3 contains 15 residues, cysteine and phenylalanine counted. Kept here is only the CDR3 DNA, which spans 45 bases and is read in frame from base 1. The germline V gene specifies SGHRS as CDR1 and YFSETQ as CDR2. TCR beta CDR3 regions were amplified by multiplex PCR with the immunoSEQ immune profiling system according to the manufacturer's instructions. An Illumina NextSeq system was used to carry out the sequencing. The study's processing was this. Sequence data were processed on the immunoSEQ Analyzer platform, and clonality was calculated as the square root of Simpson's index of productive rearrangements. Similarity in V and J usage was measured by Jensen-Shannon distance, and OLGA was used to compute CDR3 generation probabilities. The researchers looked up shared CDR3 sequences in the immuneACCESS database (August 2020) and in VDJdb (December 2020). Held by TCRdb, this immuneACCESS table contains in-frame sequences only and omits some clones. Under half of the omission traces to an unresolved V gene where checked; the cause of the rest is unknown. V and J calls and clone size come straight from that table; D and trimming were deduced from the DNA. This sample is represented by approximately 34,000 clones; approximately 87% of them were singletons. Under 2% of the sample is held by the ten biggest clonotypes.

Recombination connected TRBV5-1 to TRBJ2-5, and 11 junctional nucleotides match TRBD2. The specimen was blood. The source is a girl aged 2 to 10 with cystic fibrosis. The CDR3 reads CASSRLAGLKETQYF. The nucleotide sequence is TGCGCCAGCAGTCGACTAGCGGGGTTAAAAGAGACCCAGTACTTC.